The 22 T cell receptor beta chains below all came from one sample that was sequenced in a study of CD8 T cells in Susac syndrome. A quantity of about 0.45 to 1 ug RNA underwent reverse transcription using random hexamers. A single record per CDR3 protein comes from TCRdb applying MiXCR to the immunoSEQ multiplex PCR reads. The sample lists roughly 50,000 distinct CDR3 sequences, 93% occurring once. Sequencing used CD8+ T cells from PBMCs. These receptors were collected from a human donor in good health.

V usage is TRBV13 and J usage is TRBJ2-2; D call uncertain. Trimming pared 2 bases from V and 1 base from J, leaving 8 bases between. Germline V lookup: CDR1 PRHDT, CDR2 FYEKMQ (reference sequence). This CDR3 is built from 15 residues. CDR3 nucleotide sequence: TGTGCCAGCAGCTTATATGCCCTGAACACCGGGGAGCTGTTTTTT. It yields the protein CASSLYALNTGELFF.

A single count supports this clonotype. Compared with germline, one end of the junction differs, possibly owing to a read error. V usage is TRBV6-1 and J usage is TRBJ2-7; TRBD2 aligns across 9 bases. The CDR3 is 13 residues long. Germline V lookup: CDR1 MNHNS, CDR2 SASEGT. CDR3 residues: CASREAGGYEQYF. DNA of the CDR3: TGTGCCAGCAGGGAAGCGGGAGGCTACGAGCAGTACTTC.

The rearrangement joins TRBV29-1 to TRBJ2-1; no reliable D call. CDR1 SQVTM and CDR2 ANQGSEA come from the germline V gene. This CDR3 contains 13 residues. V was shortened by 4 bases and J by 1 base, with 8 bases between the two germline ends. This chain's CDR3 is CSVVIPSYNEQFF. CDR3 nucleotides: TGCAGCGTTGTAATCCCTTCCTACAATGAGCAGTTCTTC.

V is TRBV12-3 or TRBV12-4 and J is TRBJ2-7; 8 nucleotides agree with TRBD2. J lost 3 bases, V lost 3 bases, and 4 bases had no gene match. The CDR3 runs 14 residues. The CDR3 region is CASSFGGEGYEQYF. For the CDR3, the DNA is TGTGCCAGCAGTTTCGGGGGGGAGGGCTACGAGCAGTACTTC.

This clonotype has a handful of counts. The rearrangement links TRBV29-1 to TRBJ2-7, with 7 nucleotides matching TRBD1. J was trimmed by 0 bases and V by 3 bases; bases with no gene match: 2. This CDR3 contains 13 residues. Germline CDR1 and CDR2: SQVTM and ANQGSEA. The CDR3: CSVDGDSSYEQYF. CDR3 sequence (DNA): TGCAGCGTTGATGGGGACAGCTCCTACGAGCAGTACTTC.

The chain has TRBV27 and TRBJ1-1, with D possibly being TRBD1 (5 bases). Germline assignment: CDR1 MNHEY and CDR2 SMNVEV (reference sequence). Trimming left V 3 bases short and J 5 bases short, with 13 bases between. The CDR3 runs to 14 residues. CDR3 nucleotide sequence: TGTGCCAGCAGTTTCCTCACAGGAGAAACTGAAGCTTTCTTT. The encoded protein is CASSFLTGETEAFF.

J is TRBJ2-1 and V is TRBV3-1; tentatively, D is TRBD1 or TRBD2 (5 bases each). Trimming cost V 4 bases and J 4 bases, with 11 bases left between them. This CDR3 comprises 14 residues. CDR1 is LGHDT, CDR2 YNNKEL, per germline (reference sequence). The CDR3 bases are TGTGCCAGCAGCCCTCCCGGGACGTACAATGAGCAGTTCTTC. Its protein is CASSPPGTYNEQFF.

J is TRBJ2-7 and V is TRBV5-1; the D gene is possibly TRBD1 (5 bases). The V gene lost 0 bases and the J gene lost 3 bases, with 16 bases spanning the gap. The CDR3 loop spans 16 amino acids. Germline V gene sequence: CDR1 SGHRS, CDR2 YFSETQ. This CDR3 reads CASSLGQGARRYEQYF. Here the CDR3 DNA reads TGCGCCAGCAGCTTGGGGCAAGGGGCGAGACGCTACGAGCAGTACTTC.

The chain has TRBV3-1 and TRBJ2-3, with 12 positions matching TRBD2. Germline loops: CDR1 LGHDT, CDR2 YNNKEL (reference sequence). V shed 4 bases and J 4 bases; nucleotides not matched to a gene: 6. The CDR3 is 16 residues long. This CDR3 reads CASSPGLAGTADTQYF. CDR3 nucleotides: TGTGCCAGCAGCCCAGGACTAGCGGGAACCGCAGATACGCAGTATTTT.

The V gene is TRBV7-7, the J gene TRBJ2-1; 9 positions match TRBD2. V shed 5 bases, J shed 5 bases, and the junction held 13 bases outside the gene matches. Per germline, CDR1 SSHAT and CDR2 FNYEAQ (reference sequence). The CDR3 is 17 amino acids. Here the CDR3 reads CASSAGNGLAPNNEQFF. The CDR3 DNA is TGTGCCAGCAGCGCCGGCAACGGACTAGCGCCGAACAATGAGCAGTTCTTC.

This clonotype was counted only a few times. This chain connects TRBV7-9 to TRBJ1-1, with D uncertain. Germline V CDR1 and CDR2: SEHNR, FQNEAQ (reference sequence). The V and J ends lost 6 bases and 7 bases respectively, with 15 bases between them. The CDR3 length is 13 residues. DNA of the CDR3: TGTGCCAGCAGTAACATAGGACGGCATGAAGCTTTCTTT. This translates into CASSNIGRHEAFF.

The chain carries TRBV5-4 and TRBJ2-5; D is tentatively TRBD1 or TRBD2 (5 bases each). Germline V gene data show CDR1 as SGHNT and CDR2 as YYREEE (reference sequence). The CDR3 extends over 14 amino acids. V lost 5 bases to trimming and J lost 4 bases, with 15 bases between them. CDR3 in DNA: TGTGCCAGCAGTCCCCGGGACCGAAGAGAGACCCAGTACTTC. Protein: CASSPRDRRETQYF.

The J gene is TRBJ2-7, the V gene TRBV9; 8 bases map to TRBD2. Germline-derived CDR1 and CDR2 are SGDLS and YYNGEE. Unmatched junction bases numbered 16, after V lost 4 bases and J lost 1 base. The CDR3 contains 18 residues. The CDR3 spells CASSPRGRVSGTSYEQYF. The CDR3 nucleotides are TGTGCCAGCAGCCCGAGGGGCAGGGTTAGCGGGACGTCCTACGAGCAGTACTTC.

The V and J genes are TRBV12-3 or TRBV12-4 and TRBJ2-1; no clear D gene. Deletions cut 3 bases from V and 3 bases from J, with 12 bases between. This CDR3 contains 15 residues. In DNA form, the CDR3 reads TGTGCCAGCAGTTTGGGCGGATACGACTACAATGAGCAGTTCTTC. Translated, it gives CASSLGGYDYNEQFF.

The rearrangement links TRBV19 to TRBJ2-7; D not resolved. CDR1 and CDR2 from the germline V gene are LNHDA and SQIVND (reference sequence). The V and J ends lost 3 bases and 3 bases respectively, with 9 bases between them. There are 13 residues in the CDR3. The DNA of the CDR3 is TGTGCCAGTAGTATCGGGCTAGACTACGAGCAGTACTTC. It translates to CASSIGLDYEQYF.

V is TRBV28 and J is TRBJ2-1, with 14 positions matching TRBD2. The V and J ends lost 5 bases and 3 bases, in that order; junction bases with no gene match: 6. This CDR3 has 17 residues. Germline V CDR1 and CDR2: MDHEN, SYDVKM. CDR3: CASSPGTSGRSYNEQFF. The CDR3 DNA reads as TGTGCCAGCAGTCCCGGGACTAGCGGGAGAAGCTACAATGAGCAGTTCTTC. Full variable domain (missing parts from reference TRBV28 and TRBJ2-1): DVKVTQSSRYLVKRTGEKVFLECVQDMDHENMFWYRQDPGLGLRLIYFSYDVKMKEKGDIPEGYSVSREKKERFSLILESASTNQTSMYLCASSPGTSGRSYNEQFFGPGTRLTVL.

This chain connects TRBV3-1 to TRBJ2-1; TRBD1 is a possible D gene (6 bases). The V gene's germline CDR1 is LGHDT and CDR2 YNNKEL (reference sequence). The CDR3 is 11 residues long. V lost 3 bases and J 14 bases, leaving 11 bases between the germline ends. CDR3 coding DNA: TGTGCCAGCAGCCAGGGACATAGGAAGTTCTTC. Translating it yields CASSQGHRKFF.

This rearrangement joins TRBV29-1 to TRBJ1-1; TRBD1 might be the D (6 bases). The CDR3 consists of 13 residues. Per germline, CDR1 SQVTM and CDR2 ANQGSEA. With 2 bases removed from V and 5 bases from J, the gap between germline ends came to 12 bases. CDR3 nucleotide sequence: TGCAGCGTTGAACCAGGGGATTGGACTGAAGCTTTCTTT. Protein product: CSVEPGDWTEAFF.

The rearrangement joins TRBV7-9 to TRBJ2-5; possible D gene TRBD1, 6 bases. The ends were cut back, 2 bases at V and 5 bases at J, with 12 bases in the middle. The CDR3 loop spans 14 amino acids. The germline CDR1 and CDR2 sequences are SEHNR and FQNEAQ (reference sequence). The CDR3 protein is CASSLNQGWETQYF. In DNA form, the CDR3 reads TGTGCCAGCAGCTTAAACCAGGGGTGGGAGACCCAGTACTTC.

The chain links TRBV7-9 to TRBJ2-2; unclear D gene. The CDR3 has 14 residues. The V and J ends lost 7 bases and 0 bases respectively, with 9 bases between them. The germline CDR1 and CDR2 sequences are SEHNR and FQNEAQ (reference sequence). CDR3 DNA sequence: TGTGCCAGCACCCCTAGGGCGAACACCGGGGAGCTGTTTTTT. Its translation: CASTPRANTGELFF.

The J gene is TRBJ2-2, the V gene TRBV19; D possibly corresponds to TRBD2 (5 bases). This CDR3 has 16 residues. V lost 5 bases and J lost 2, with 15 bases in between. Germline assignment: CDR1 LNHDA and CDR2 SQIVND (reference sequence). CDR3 amino acids: CASSPHRGRNTGELFF. CDR3 sequence (DNA): TGTGCCAGTAGTCCCCACAGAGGGAGAAACACCGGGGAGCTGTTTTTT.

The chain carries TRBV19 and TRBJ2-1; weak D call: TRBD2 (6 bases). Germline values: CDR1 LNHDA, CDR2 SQIVND (reference sequence). Trimming removed 1 base at V and 6 bases at J, with 13 bases between. CDR3 length: 15 residues. CDR3 in DNA: TGTGCCAGTAGTATAGGGACGGGAGTAGGCAATGAGCAGTTCTTC. It specifies CASSIGTGVGNEQFF.